The rows below give T cell receptor beta chains drawn from one sample of a study of T cell responses to AZD1222 COVID-19 vaccine. Clones were sequenced by immunoSEQ multiplex PCR, and TCRdb holds only the in-frame ones, with some missing. The sample carries around 99,000 clones, about nine tenths recorded once. Sequencing used peripheral blood, obtained on day 0 of AZD1222 vaccination. These receptors were taken from an adult in good health. The CDR3 runs from the conserved cysteine through the conserved F or W. The order of the fields is D gene, J gene, V gene, clone size, CDR3 protein. A D gene is named only where the DNA matches it firmly. Where a row states a size, it is once, few, many or the class of an expanded clone; other rows omit it.

d_call: -
j_call: TRBJ2-2
v_call: TRBV5-1
clone_size: -
cdr3_aa: CASSLDAGIAGELFF

d_call: TRBD2
j_call: TRBJ2-5
v_call: TRBV30
clone_size: -
cdr3_aa: CAWKKRTSGEETQYF

d_call: -
j_call: TRBJ2-7
v_call: TRBV18
clone_size: -
cdr3_aa: CASSPPSSRLGEQYF

d_call: -
j_call: TRBJ2-1
v_call: TRBV19
clone_size: -
cdr3_aa: CASSIDSGNYNEQFF

d_call: TRBD2
j_call: TRBJ2-3
v_call: TRBV29-1
clone_size: -
cdr3_aa: CSVLTSGTSTDTQYF

d_call: TRBD2
j_call: TRBJ2-7
v_call: TRBV7-9
clone_size: -
cdr3_aa: CASSLDGGVSYEQYF

d_call: -
j_call: TRBJ2-2
v_call: TRBV6-5
clone_size: -
cdr3_aa: CASSSSLITGPGELFF

d_call: TRBD2
j_call: TRBJ2-1
v_call: TRBV24-1
clone_size: -
cdr3_aa: CATSGPGGSYNEQFF

d_call: -
j_call: TRBJ2-7
v_call: TRBV29-1
clone_size: -
cdr3_aa: CSVEARNGAEQYF

d_call: -
j_call: TRBJ1-2
v_call: TRBV6-5
clone_size: -
cdr3_aa: CASTLNPSLNYGYTF

d_call: -
j_call: TRBJ2-3
v_call: TRBV12-3/TRBV12-4
clone_size: -
cdr3_aa: CASSLDLGDTQYF

d_call: TRBD1
j_call: TRBJ1-2
v_call: TRBV27
clone_size: -
cdr3_aa: CASSLSGGGKGYTF

d_call: TRBD2
j_call: TRBJ2-2
v_call: TRBV7-9
clone_size: once
cdr3_aa: CASSPSGLTNPGELFF

d_call: -
j_call: TRBJ1-1
v_call: TRBV5-1
clone_size: -
cdr3_aa: CASSYEGGFAFF

d_call: -
j_call: TRBJ1-2
v_call: TRBV6-6
clone_size: -
cdr3_aa: CASSLDSEAYLYGYTF

d_call: -
j_call: TRBJ1-4
v_call: TRBV21-1
clone_size: -
cdr3_aa: CASSKRLSIAPANEKLFF

d_call: -
j_call: TRBJ1-2
v_call: TRBV2
clone_size: -
cdr3_aa: CASSTGPGDYGYTF

d_call: TRBD1
j_call: TRBJ1-2
v_call: TRBV9
clone_size: -
cdr3_aa: CASSVGPSGGGGYGYTF

d_call: TRBD2
j_call: TRBJ2-7
v_call: TRBV15
clone_size: -
cdr3_aa: CATSRARSGGDYEQYF

d_call: TRBD1
j_call: TRBJ2-4
v_call: TRBV19
clone_size: -
cdr3_aa: CASSSTGGNSKNIQYF

d_call: -
j_call: TRBJ1-2
v_call: TRBV3-1/TRBV3-2
clone_size: -
cdr3_aa: CASSPPSRWGYTF

d_call: -
j_call: TRBJ2-6
v_call: TRBV6-2/TRBV6-3
clone_size: -
cdr3_aa: CASSYSGQGSGANVLTF

d_call: -
j_call: TRBJ1-5
v_call: TRBV19
clone_size: few
cdr3_aa: CASRRTVSNQPQHF

d_call: TRBD1
j_call: TRBJ1-4
v_call: TRBV10-3
clone_size: -
cdr3_aa: CATADDRGGGEKLFF

d_call: -
j_call: TRBJ1-1
v_call: TRBV5-6
clone_size: -
cdr3_aa: CASSLGTGAFF

d_call: -
j_call: TRBJ1-1
v_call: TRBV2
clone_size: -
cdr3_aa: CASRTTENTEAFF

d_call: TRBD1
j_call: TRBJ1-2
v_call: TRBV28
clone_size: -
cdr3_aa: CASSSFYRGRDYGYTF

d_call: -
j_call: TRBJ2-5
v_call: TRBV6-2/TRBV6-3
clone_size: -
cdr3_aa: CASSYSRAGTQETQYF

d_call: TRBD1
j_call: TRBJ1-2
v_call: TRBV16
clone_size: -
cdr3_aa: CASSQRQGIGGYTF